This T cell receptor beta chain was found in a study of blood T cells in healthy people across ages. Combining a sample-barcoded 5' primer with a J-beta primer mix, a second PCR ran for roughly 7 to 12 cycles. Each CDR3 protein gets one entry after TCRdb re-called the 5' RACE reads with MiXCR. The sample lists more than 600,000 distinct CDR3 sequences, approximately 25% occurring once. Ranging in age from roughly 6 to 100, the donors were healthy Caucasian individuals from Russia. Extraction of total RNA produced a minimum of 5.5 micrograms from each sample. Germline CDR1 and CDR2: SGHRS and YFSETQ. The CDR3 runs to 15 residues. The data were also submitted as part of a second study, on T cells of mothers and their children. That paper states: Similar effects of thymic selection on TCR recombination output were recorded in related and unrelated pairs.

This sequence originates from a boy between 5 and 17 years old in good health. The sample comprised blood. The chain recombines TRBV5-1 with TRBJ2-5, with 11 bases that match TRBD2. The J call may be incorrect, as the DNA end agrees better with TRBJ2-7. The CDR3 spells CASSLELAGAYEQYF. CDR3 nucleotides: TGCGCCAGCAGCTTGGAACTAGCGGGAGCCTACGAGCAGTACTTC.